The 21 T cell receptor beta chains listed next were all sequenced from one sample in a study of blood T cell repertoires in COVID-19. Repertoires were generated with immunoSEQ multiplex PCR, while TCRdb's copy carries only in-frame clones and drops some. Of over 140,000 clones listed, 70% to 80% are singletons. The sample comprised peripheral blood. The origin of the receptors is a woman aged 80 or over with active or convalescent COVID-19.

The chain employs TRBV27 and TRBJ1-3; TRBD1 is a possible D gene (5 bases). CDR1 and CDR2 from the germline V gene are MNHEY and SMNVEV (reference sequence). The ends were cut back, 10 bases at V and 1 base at J, with 29 bases in the middle. The CDR3 contains 19 residues. Here the CDR3 DNA reads TGTGCCACTATTGGTCGCGGGACGGATATAACCTGGTCTGGAAACACCATATATTTT. Translating gives CATIGRGTDITWSGNTIYF.

The chain uses TRBV5-1 and TRBJ2-7, with 8 positions matching TRBD1. Germline trimming cut 3 bases from V and 2 bases from J; bases unmatched to any gene: 7. The CDR3 loop spans 15 amino acids. CDR1 is SGHRS and CDR2 is YFSETQ in the germline V gene. The CDR3 nucleotides are TGCGCCAGCAGCTCTGGACAGGGTGCGGCCTACGAGCAGTACTTC. It codes for CASSSGQGAAYEQYF.

This clone was seen only a few times. This chain links TRBV6-6 with TRBJ2-1; D is perhaps TRBD2 (5 bases). V dropped 6 bases and J dropped 7 bases, with 16 bases sitting between them. Germline V gene data show CDR1 as MNHNY and CDR2 as SVGAGI (reference sequence). This CDR3 is built from 14 residues. As DNA, the CDR3 is TGTGCCAGCAGACCCGGAAGCCCGGGGAATGAGCAGTTCTTC. Translation: CASRPGSPGNEQFF.

The chain couples TRBV2 to TRBJ1-1; D is undetermined. V lost 4 bases and J 4 bases, leaving 10 bases between the germline ends. In germline, CDR1 is SNHLY, CDR2 FYNNEI. This CDR3 region has 13 residues. The CDR3 DNA reads as TGTGCCAGCAGTGGGCAGTCAGTCACTGAAGCTTTCTTT. It codes for CASSGQSVTEAFF.

The chain employs TRBV7-3 and TRBJ1-3, with TRBD1 matching 8 bases. Germline V gene data show CDR1 as SGHTA and CDR2 as FQGTGA. The V segment lost 5 bases and the J segment 0 bases; nucleotides outside the gene matches: 3. The length of the CDR3 is 15 residues. The CDR3 DNA sequence: TGTGCCAGCAGCAGAACAGGGGGCTCTGGAAACACCATATATTTT. It codes for CASSRTGGSGNTIYF. Filled out from reference TRBV7-3 and TRBJ1-3, the complete variable domain reads GAGVSQTPSNKVTEKGKYVELRCDPISGHTALYWYRQSLGQGPEFLIYFQGTGAADDSGLPNDRFFAVRPEGSVSTLKIQRTERGDSAVYLCASSRTGGSGNTIYFGEGSWLTVV.

This clone showed up just a few times. The chain uses TRBV7-2 and TRBJ1-1, with D maybe TRBD1 (6 bases). This CDR3 comprises 15 residues. Trimming shortened V by 4 bases and J by 5 bases, and 17 bases separated the two germline ends. CDR1 and CDR2 (germline): SGHTA, FQGNSA. CDR3 sequence: CASSSNRAVGTEAFF. The DNA for the CDR3 is TGTGCCAGCAGCTCCAACAGGGCAGTGGGGACTGAAGCTTTCTTT.

The gene calls are TRBV21-1 and TRBJ2-6; TRBD2, the D gene given by the table, was not confirmed from the DNA. TRBV21-1 is listed as a pseudogene. This CDR3 spans 18 amino acids. The CDR3 DNA sequence: TGTGCCAGCAGCAAACACTCGGGACTGATCTCTGGGGCCAACGTCCTGACTTTC. It codes for CASSKHSGLISGANVLTF.

The chain uses TRBV7-9 and TRBJ2-1, with no clear D. The CDR3 extends over 12 amino acids. Looked up from germline, CDR1 is SEHNR and CDR2 is FQNEAQ (reference sequence). V lost 5 bases and J 6 bases, leaving 8 bases between the germline ends. CDR3 sequence: CASSQLVNEQFF. CDR3 in DNA: TGTGCCAGCAGCCAACTGGTCAATGAGCAGTTCTTC.

V usage is TRBV27 and J usage is TRBJ2-3; D uncertain. There are 12 residues in the CDR3. Trimming cost V 6 bases and J 4 bases, with 8 bases left between them. CDR1 and CDR2 from the germline V gene are MNHEY and SMNVEV (reference sequence). CDR3 nucleotides: TGTGCCAGCAGGAAAGCCGCAGATACGCAGTATTTT. The encoded protein is CASRKAADTQYF.

The chain links TRBV20-1 to TRBJ1-1; a weak D match, TRBD1 (6 bases). The length of the CDR3 is 11 residues. Trimming shortened V by 1 base and J by 11 bases, and 11 bases separated the two germline ends. Per the germline V gene, CDR1 is DFQATT and CDR2 is SNEGSKA (reference sequence). The CDR3 is CSARGQGRAFF. DNA of the CDR3: TGCAGTGCTAGAGGCCAGGGGCGGGCTTTCTTT.

The chain uses TRBV29-1 and TRBJ1-2; D gene ambiguous. The V gene's germline CDR1 is SQVTM and CDR2 ANQGSEA. This CDR3 is built from 14 residues. V was clipped by 6 bases and J by 0 bases, with 14 bases between them. The CDR3 coding sequence is TGCAGCGTCCATCGACTGTCCCCTAACTATGGCTACACCTTC. Its translation: CSVHRLSPNYGYTF.

The chain carries TRBV29-1 and TRBJ2-2, with TRBD1 matching over 9 bases. The trim removed 4 bases at V and 6 bases at J, leaving 3 bases unmatched. Germline V gene sequence: CDR1 SQVTM, CDR2 ANQGSEA. The CDR3 loop spans 13 amino acids. Here the CDR3 reads CSVVTGGSGELFF. The DNA for the CDR3 is TGCAGCGTTGTGACAGGGGGATCCGGGGAGCTGTTTTTT.

This clone was recorded a few times. V is TRBV5-6 and J is TRBJ2-7, with D possibly TRBD1 on 5 matching bases. Deletions cut 3 bases from V and 4 bases from J, with 14 bases between. The CDR3 covers 14 residues. Germline V gene sequence: CDR1 SGHDT, CDR2 YYEEEE. CDR3 nucleotides: TGTGCCAGCAGCTCCAGTTCAGGGATATACGAGCAGTACTTC. Translated, it gives CASSSSSGIYEQYF.

J is TRBJ1-5 and V is TRBV5-5; maybe TRBD1 (5 bases). CDR1 is SGHKS, CDR2 YYEKEE, per germline (reference sequence). V shed 2 bases and J shed 2 bases, with 8 bases lying between them. The CDR3 consists of 14 residues. The CDR3: CASSFAQGNQPQHF. In nucleotides, the CDR3 is TGTGCCAGCAGCTTTGCACAGGGCAATCAGCCCCAGCATTTT.

The rearrangement uses TRBV4-2 and TRBJ2-7; 8 nucleotides align to TRBD2. This CDR3 contains 14 residues. The germline V gene encodes CDR1 LGHNA and CDR2 YNFKEQ. The J segment lost 6 bases and the V segment lost 1 base, leaving 5 bases of the junction unmatched. The CDR3 reads CASSQVAGTSEQYF. CDR3 DNA sequence: TGTGCCAGCAGCCAAGTAGCGGGGACTAGCGAGCAGTACTTC.

In this sample, this clone turned up once. This chain uses TRBV19 with TRBJ1-6; the D is unclear. This CDR3 comprises 19 residues. V was cut by 3 bases and J by 0 bases, with 18 bases left in between. CDR1 LNHDA and CDR2 SQIVND come from the germline V gene (reference sequence). The DNA of the CDR3 is TGTGCCAGTAGTATCCCACCGGGGAGCCTGAGCTCCTATAATTCACCCCTCCACTTT. Its translation is CASSIPPGSLSSYNSPLHF.

The chain combines TRBV30 with TRBJ2-2; 7 bases are shared with TRBD1. This CDR3 spans 15 amino acids. V shed 2 bases and J 5 bases; nucleotides not matched to a gene: 8. Germline lookup yields CDR1 GTSNPN and CDR2 SVGIG (reference sequence). The CDR3 loop reads CAWSLSTGKTGELFF. CDR3 coding DNA: TGTGCCTGGAGTCTATCGACAGGGAAAACCGGGGAGCTGTTTTTT.

V is TRBV2 and J is TRBJ1-5; TRBD1 is a possible D gene (6 bases). Looked up from germline, CDR1 is SNHLY and CDR2 is FYNNEI. This CDR3 spans 15 amino acids. Trimming pared 2 bases from V and 0 bases from J, leaving 8 bases between. CDR3 in amino acids: CASSERTVSNQPQHF. The CDR3 DNA is TGTGCCAGCAGTGAAAGGACAGTTAGCAATCAGCCCCAGCATTTT. The full variable domain, its missing parts supplied by reference TRBV2 and TRBJ1-5, is EPEVTQTPSHQVTQMGQEVILRCVPISNHLYFYWYRQILGQKVEFLVSFYNNEISEKSEIFDDQFSVERPDGSNFTLKIRSTKLEDSAMYFCASSERTVSNQPQHFGDGTRLSIL.

This clone was found once. The chain couples TRBV30 to TRBJ1-2; the D gene is possibly TRBD1 (5 bases). CDR3 length equals 13 residues. V was clipped by 1 base and J by 7 bases, with 13 bases between them. Germline CDR1 is GTSNPN and CDR2 is SVGIG (reference sequence). The CDR3 DNA sequence: TGTGCCTGGAGTGGAACGATCCAGGGTGGCTACACCTTC. Residues: CAWSGTIQGGYTF.

This chain uses TRBV4-3 with TRBJ2-4; D gene unclear. The germline V gene has CDR1 LGHNA and CDR2 YSLEER. Trimming removed 4 bases from V and 6 bases from J, with 10 bases in between. This CDR3 is 13 amino acids long. The chain's CDR3 is CASSLSIRNIQYF. CDR3 coding DNA: TGCGCCAGCAGCCTAAGTATCAGAAACATTCAGTACTTC.

This clone was seen once. The chain combines TRBV2 with TRBJ1-5; 10 nucleotides match TRBD1. The V gene end was trimmed by 6 bases and the J gene end by 5 bases; junction bases not matched to a gene: 4. The CDR3 length is 14 residues. Looked up from germline, CDR1 is SNHLY and CDR2 is FYNNEI. CDR3 sequence reads: CASRYGTGDQPQHF. DNA of the CDR3: TGTGCCAGCAGATATGGGACAGGGGATCAGCCCCAGCATTTT.